Detailed here is one T cell receptor beta chain. This sample stems from a study of cytomegalovirus exposure and HLA in healthy donors. The V gene lost 4 bases and the J gene lost 6 bases, with 9 bases spanning the gap. The length of the CDR3 is 13 residues. CDR1 MGHRA and CDR2 YSYEKL come from the germline V gene. Vbeta (60) and Jbeta (13) primers were used in the PCR. Using immunoSEQ multiplex PCR, the repertoire was profiled, and TCRdb retains in-frame clones only, with some absent. The data hold more than 95,000 clones, with 60% to 70% observed a single time. V gene TRBV4-1 combines with J gene TRBJ2-2; no clear D. Sequencing used PBMCs. This TCR derives from a woman in her thirties or forties in good health and CMV-seropositive. CDR3 region: CASSPAEAGELFF. DNA of the CDR3: TGCGCCAGCAGCCCCGCCGAGGCCGGGGAGCTGTTTTTT.